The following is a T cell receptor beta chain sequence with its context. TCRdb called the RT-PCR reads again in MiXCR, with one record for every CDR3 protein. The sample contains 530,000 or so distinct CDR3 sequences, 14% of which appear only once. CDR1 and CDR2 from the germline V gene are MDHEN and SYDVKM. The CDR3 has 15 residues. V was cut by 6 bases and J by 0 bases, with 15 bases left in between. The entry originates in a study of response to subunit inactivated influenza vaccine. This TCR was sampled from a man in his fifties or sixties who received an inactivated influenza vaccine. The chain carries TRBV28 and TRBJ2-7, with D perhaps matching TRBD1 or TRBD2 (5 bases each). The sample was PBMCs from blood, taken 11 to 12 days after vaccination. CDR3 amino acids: CASSRRGQGSYEQYF. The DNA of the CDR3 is TGTGCCAGCAGCCGGCGAGGGCAGGGCTCCTACGAGCAGTACTTC.